Each of the 27 T cell receptor beta chains below was sequenced from the same sample in a study of CD8+CD57+ T cells in acquired aplastic anemia. The use of genomic DNA as template underpinned the TCR beta VDJ and CDR3 profiling. TCRdb ran MiXCR on the reads and lists one entry per CDR3 protein. The data show approximately 120,000 distinct CDR3 sequences, 30% to 45% seen once. Only patients with CD8+CD57+ cell expansion on flow cytometry were chosen for sequencing. The sequenced sample consisted of sorted CD4+, CD8+, or CD8+CD57+ T cells (not recorded which) from PBMCs. The receptors here all came from a human donor with aplastic anemia.

As regards this clonotype: The conserved phenylalanine or tryptophan normally closing the CDR3 is absent here, so this likely arose from a read error. The V call is TRBV7-9, the J call TRBJ2-7; no definite D call. This CDR3 is 14 amino acids long. CDR1 and CDR2 from the germline V gene are SEHNR and FQNEAQ (reference sequence). CDR3 in amino acids: CPSSNPRRTYEQYL. CDR3 DNA sequence: TGTCCCAGCAGCAATCCCAGAAGGACCTACGAGCAGTACCTC.

This clonotype was seen at least ten times. The chain has TRBV7-8 and TRBJ2-1; TRBD2 agrees at 8 bases. Germline trimming cut 5 bases from V and 9 bases from J; bases unmatched to any gene: 12. The V gene's germline CDR1 is SGHVS and CDR2 FQNEAQ. The length of the CDR3 is 15 residues. DNA for the CDR3: TGTGCCAGCAGCCCCCGGGGCGGGGGGTCTGGTGAGCAGTTCTTC. This gives the protein CASSPRGGGSGEQFF.

This clonotype came up many times. At one end, the junction sequence differs from germline, possibly due to a read error. The genes are TRBV29-1 and TRBJ1-3; the D is unclear. The CDR3 covers 14 residues. Germline V gene sequence: CDR1 SQVTM, CDR2 ANQGSEA. CDR3 in amino acids: CSVQEGLSGNTIYF. In DNA, the CDR3 is TGCAGCGTTCAAGAGGGCCTCTCTGGAAACACCATATATTTT.

This clonotype was observed at least ten times. One end of the junction does not line up with germline, which may come from a read error. The rearrangement joins TRBV6-5 to TRBJ2-1, with 16 bases fitting TRBD2. From germline, CDR1 is MNHEY and CDR2 SVGAGI. CDR3 length: 15 residues. CDR3 coding DNA: TGTGCCAGCAGTTACTCGGGACTAGCGGGGGGGGATAAGATCTTC. As protein: CASSYSGLAGGDKIF.

This clonotype was seen ten or more times. The genes are TRBV12-3 or TRBV12-4 and TRBJ1-5; maybe TRBD1 (6 bases). The CDR3 totals 18 residues. V was pared by 4 bases and J by 0 bases, with 19 bases between. CDR3 protein: CASSSTGHIWDSNQPQHF. CDR3 in DNA: TGTGCCAGCAGTTCCACGGGACATATATGGGATAGCAATCAGCCCCAGCATTTT.

In its sample, this clonotype was seen many times. The chain links TRBV20-1 to TRBJ1-5, with D possibly matching TRBD1 (6 bases). The CDR3 sequence is 19 residues long. Germline CDR1 is DFQATT and CDR2 is SNEGSKA (reference sequence). Trimming stripped 0 bases from V and 0 bases from J, with 21 bases between. Written as DNA, the CDR3 is TGCAGTGCTAGAGATCACGGGGGCCCACCCGATTATAGCAATCAGCCCCAGCATTTT. It specifies CSARDHGGPPDYSNQPQHF.

This clonotype was seen ten or more times. The chain joins TRBV12-3 or TRBV12-4 to TRBJ1-5; unclear D gene. This CDR3 has 14 amino acids. Trimming left V 1 base short and J 2 bases short, with 6 bases between. The CDR3 spells CASSLVNGNQPQHF. The CDR3 coding sequence is TGTGCCAGCAGTTTAGTTAACGGCAATCAGCCCCAGCATTTT.

This clonotype was counted many times. A clone one base away is much larger, so this may be a read error. The chain joins TRBV6-2 or TRBV6-3 to TRBJ2-7; 7 bases are a match to TRBD1. The CDR3 has 13 amino acids. Unmatched junction bases numbered 4, after V lost 6 bases and J lost 2 bases. CDR1 and CDR2 (germline): MNHEY, SVGEGT. CDR3 coding DNA: TGTGCCAGCAGACGGGACAGTCCCTACGAGCAGTACTTC. It is translated as CASRRDSPYEQYF.

At least ten counts were recorded for this clonotype. The chain has TRBV19 and TRBJ1-2; 7 bases agree with TRBD1. Germline V lookup: CDR1 LNHDA, CDR2 SQIVND (reference sequence). Unmatched junction bases numbered 7, after V lost 4 bases and J lost 8 bases. The CDR3 covers 13 residues. CDR3 nucleotide sequence: TGTGCCAGTAGTACGACAGGGATGGAGGGCTACACCTTC. Protein: CASSTTGMEGYTF.

This rearrangement joins TRBV10-3 to TRBJ2-1; the match to TRBD2 covers 8 bases. The CDR3 sequence is 14 residues long. Germline loops: CDR1 ENHRY, CDR2 SYGVKD. Trimming took 7 bases from V and 3 from J; bases not matched to a gene: 5. The DNA of the CDR3 is TGTGCCATCAAGGAGCGGGAGTACTACAATGAGCAGTTCTTC. It yields the protein CAIKEREYYNEQFF.

This sequence joins TRBV19 and TRBJ1-3; 9 bases agree with TRBD1. Germline trimming cut 3 bases from V and 3 bases from J; bases unmatched to any gene: 9. Germline V CDR1 and CDR2: LNHDA, SQIVND (reference sequence). The CDR3 is 17 amino acids. The CDR3, as DNA: TGTGCCAGTAGTATCTATCGGGGACAGGGCTTTGGAAACACCATATATTTT. This codes for CASSIYRGQGFGNTIYF.

In its sample, this clonotype was seen many times. V is TRBV12-3 or TRBV12-4 and J is TRBJ1-2; D is perhaps TRBD1 (6 bases). The CDR3 is 14 residues long. V lost 6 bases and J 1 base, leaving 12 bases between the germline ends. As DNA, the CDR3 is TGTGCCAGCAGACGTGCCAGGGGTAACTATGGCTACACCTTC. Translated: CASRRARGNYGYTF.

The chain has TRBV7-9 and TRBJ1-2; 10 bases fit TRBD1. The V gene's germline CDR1 is SEHNR and CDR2 FQNEAQ (reference sequence). The CDR3 contains 15 residues. Trimming took 3 bases from V and 4 from J; bases not matched to a gene: 5. The CDR3 spells CASSLRGQGSYGYTF. The CDR3 bases are TGTGCCAGCAGCTTGCGGGGACAGGGGAGCTATGGCTACACCTTC.

As for this clonotype: A single base separates this from a much larger clone, so it may be a read error. This sequence joins TRBV7-9 and TRBJ1-4; D perhaps matches TRBD1 (5 bases). In germline, CDR1 is SEHNR, CDR2 FQNEAQ (reference sequence). The CDR3 is 14 residues long. CDR3 sequence: CASSLSGGVEKPFF. The CDR3 DNA sequence: TGTGCCAGCAGCTTATCTGGGGGAGTTGAAAAACCGTTTTTT.

The chain recombines TRBV29-1 with TRBJ2-7; no firm D call. The germline V gene encodes CDR1 SQVTM and CDR2 ANQGSEA. Trimming pared 4 bases from V and 4 bases from J, leaving 17 bases between. The CDR3 is 14 amino acids. The CDR3, as DNA: TGCAGCGTTGTACCCTCGGCTACTGGATACGAGCAGTACTTC. Residues: CSVVPSATGYEQYF.

The chain links TRBV19 to TRBJ1-1; D gene ambiguous. Germline V gives CDR1 LNHDA, CDR2 SQIVND (reference sequence). Trimming took 6 bases from V and 7 from J, leaving 15 bases between them. The CDR3 spans 13 residues. CDR3 protein: CASSDPGTNEAFF. The CDR3 bases are TGTGCCAGTAGCGACCCTGGAACTAATGAAGCTTTCTTT.

This chain connects TRBV20-1 to TRBJ1-5; D gene ambiguous. This CDR3 is built from 15 residues. Between the trimmed V and J ends, which lost 3 bases and 4 bases, there was a span of 16 bases. Germline CDR1 reads DFQATT; CDR2 reads SNEGSKA (reference sequence). The CDR3 nucleotides read TGCAGTGCTAGCCCGACACTCGGGCAGAATCAGCCCCAGCATTTT. This translates into CSASPTLGQNQPQHF.

This clonotype was recorded many times. V usage is TRBV6-1 and J usage is TRBJ1-5; 10 bases fit TRBD1. The V segment lost 4 bases and the J segment 1 base; nucleotides outside the gene matches: 7. CDR3 length: 17 residues. CDR1 is MNHNS and CDR2 is SASEGT in the germline V gene. CDR3 coding DNA: TGTGCCAGCAGTGGGGGGACAGGGGTATGGAGCAATCAGCCCCAGCATTTT. Amino acids: CASSGGTGVWSNQPQHF.

V usage is TRBV19 and J usage is TRBJ2-1; 7 nucleotides align to TRBD2. Trimming removed 6 bases from V and 1 base from J; junction bases left unmatched: 6. In germline, CDR1 is LNHDA, CDR2 SQIVND (reference sequence). This CDR3 has 15 residues. The CDR3 spells CASRPGLPSYNEQFF. The CDR3 DNA follows: TGTGCCAGTAGACCGGGACTACCTTCCTACAATGAGCAGTTCTTC.

This clonotype came up many times. V is TRBV6-1 and J is TRBJ1-1; D possibly corresponds to TRBD1 (5 bases). V lost 5 bases, J lost 8 bases, and 15 bases lay in between. The CDR3 spans 13 residues. Per the germline V gene, CDR1 is MNHNS and CDR2 is SASEGT. CDR3 nucleotide sequence: TGTGCCAGCAGTCAGGAGAGGGACGGAGAAGCTTTCTTT. This gives the protein CASSQERDGEAFF.

The CDR3 reads CAISERQGAGTEAFF. CDR3 coding DNA: TGTGCCATCAGTGAAAGACAGGGGGCGGGGACTGAAGCTTTCTTT. J is TRBJ1-1 and V is TRBV10-3; the match to TRBD1 covers 10 bases. CDR1 and CDR2 (germline): ENHRY, SYGVKD. This CDR3 region has 15 residues. J was trimmed by 5 bases and V by 3 bases; bases with no gene match: 6.

This clonotype was seen at least ten times. The CDR3 protein is CASSLIAEDYEQYF. The CDR3, as DNA: TGCGCCAGCAGCTTGATTGCAGAAGACTACGAGCAGTACTTC. This chain uses TRBV5-1 with TRBJ2-7; D unclear. The length of the CDR3 is 14 residues. Germline CDR1 and CDR2: SGHRS and YFSETQ. V was clipped by 1 base and J by 3 bases, with 11 bases between them.

This clonotype was found many times. V is TRBV2 and J is TRBJ1-2, with D perhaps matching TRBD1 (5 bases). Germline V gene data show CDR1 as SNHLY and CDR2 as FYNNEI. CDR3 size: 13 residues. Between the trimmed V and J ends, which lost 0 bases and 7 bases, there was a span of 9 bases. This CDR3 reads CASSEARQTGYTF. CDR3 coding DNA: TGTGCCAGCAGTGAAGCGCGACAGACTGGCTACACCTTC.

J is TRBJ1-4 and V is TRBV7-8; D not certain. This CDR3 is 12 amino acids long. Per the germline V gene, CDR1 is SGHVS and CDR2 is FQNEAQ. V was trimmed by 6 bases and J by 7 bases, leaving 9 bases between them. The CDR3 DNA sequence: TGTGCCAGCAGTCTCGTGGGTGAAAAACTGTTTTTT. Translation gives CASSLVGEKLFF.

Regarding this clonotype: This may come from a read error, since a much larger clone is one base off. The rearrangement uses TRBV6-5 and TRBJ2-5; D call uncertain. Germline V lookup: CDR1 MNHEY, CDR2 SVGAGI. This CDR3 contains 13 residues. The CDR3 DNA reads as TGTGCCAGCGGTTATTCCATTGGAGAGACCCAGTACTTC. Translation gives CASGYSIGETQYF.

The gene calls are TRBV20-1 and TRBJ1-6, with no clear D. This CDR3 has 8 residues. The germline V and J ends were trimmed by 6 bases and 10 bases, with 1 base remaining between them. Germline CDR1 DFQATT, CDR2 SNEGSKA (reference sequence). CDR3 region: CSASPLHF. The CDR3 nucleotides are TGCAGTGCCTCACCCCTCCACTTT.

The rearrangement joins TRBV12-3 or TRBV12-4 to TRBJ2-7; D gene ambiguous. The CDR3 consists of 13 residues. The V end was cut by 6 bases, the J end by 4 bases, with 13 bases between. In nucleotides, the CDR3 is TGTGCCAGCAGCCTGAAGATGAATTACGAGCAGTACTTC. Translation: CASSLKMNYEQYF.